This T cell receptor (beta chain) was found in a study of blood T cell repertoires in COVID-19. Whole-study context: Material from acute and convalescent COVID-19 was sourced from the United States, Italy and Spain. PBMCs, B-cell-depleted T cells, or T cells provided the cDNA or gDNA that made up the material.

As processed by the authors: Reference gene primer amplification gave estimated nucleated cell counts. Only in-frame clones appear in the TCRdb table, and some are missing; sequencing was by immunoSEQ multiplex PCR. V, J and clone size reflect that table, while D and trimming were determined from the DNA. This table has about 200,000 clones, about 86% appearing once. This CDR3 comprises 16 residues. The germline V gene encodes CDR1 MNHNY and CDR2 SVGAGI (reference sequence). Trimming pared 6 bases from V and 0 bases from J, leaving 16 bases between. What was sequenced was PBMCs or T cells enriched from blood (not recorded which). The sequence came from a woman aged 25-40 years who had been exposed to COVID-19. J is TRBJ2-3 and V is TRBV6-6, with D possibly matching TRBD1 (5 bases). The CDR3 bases are TGTGCCAGCAGAAAGGGGCGGAGTCCGAGCACAGATACGCAGTATTTT. As protein: CASRKGRSPSTDTQYF.